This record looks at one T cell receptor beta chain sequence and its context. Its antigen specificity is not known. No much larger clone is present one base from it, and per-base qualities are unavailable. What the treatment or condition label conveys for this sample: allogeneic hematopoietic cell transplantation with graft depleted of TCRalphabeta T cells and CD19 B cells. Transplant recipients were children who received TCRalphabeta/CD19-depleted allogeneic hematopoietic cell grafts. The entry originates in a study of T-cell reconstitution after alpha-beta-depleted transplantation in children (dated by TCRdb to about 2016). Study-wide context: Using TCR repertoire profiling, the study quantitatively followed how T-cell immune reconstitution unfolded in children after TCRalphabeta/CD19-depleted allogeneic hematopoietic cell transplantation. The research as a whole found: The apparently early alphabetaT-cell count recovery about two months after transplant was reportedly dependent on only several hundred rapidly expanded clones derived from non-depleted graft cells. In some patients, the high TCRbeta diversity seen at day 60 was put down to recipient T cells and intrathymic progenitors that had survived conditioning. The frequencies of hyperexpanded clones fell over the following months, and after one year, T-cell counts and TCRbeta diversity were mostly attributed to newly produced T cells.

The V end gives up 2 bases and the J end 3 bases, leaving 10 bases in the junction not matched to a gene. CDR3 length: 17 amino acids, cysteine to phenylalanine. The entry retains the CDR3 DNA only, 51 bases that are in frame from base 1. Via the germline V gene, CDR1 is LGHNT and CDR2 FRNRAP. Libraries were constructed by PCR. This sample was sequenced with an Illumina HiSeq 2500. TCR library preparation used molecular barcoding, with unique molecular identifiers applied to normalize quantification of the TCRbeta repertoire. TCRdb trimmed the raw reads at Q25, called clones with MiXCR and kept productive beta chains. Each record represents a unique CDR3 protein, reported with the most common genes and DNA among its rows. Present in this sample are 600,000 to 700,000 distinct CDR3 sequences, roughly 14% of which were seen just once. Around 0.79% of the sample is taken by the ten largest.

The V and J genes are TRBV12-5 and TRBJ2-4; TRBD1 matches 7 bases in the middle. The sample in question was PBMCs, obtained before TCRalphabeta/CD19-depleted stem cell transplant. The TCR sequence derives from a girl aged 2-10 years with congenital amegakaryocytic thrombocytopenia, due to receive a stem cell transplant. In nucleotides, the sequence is TGTGCTAGTGGTTTGTCCCCGGACAGGTCCCTCAAAAACATTCAGTACTTC. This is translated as CASGLSPDRSLKNIQYF.